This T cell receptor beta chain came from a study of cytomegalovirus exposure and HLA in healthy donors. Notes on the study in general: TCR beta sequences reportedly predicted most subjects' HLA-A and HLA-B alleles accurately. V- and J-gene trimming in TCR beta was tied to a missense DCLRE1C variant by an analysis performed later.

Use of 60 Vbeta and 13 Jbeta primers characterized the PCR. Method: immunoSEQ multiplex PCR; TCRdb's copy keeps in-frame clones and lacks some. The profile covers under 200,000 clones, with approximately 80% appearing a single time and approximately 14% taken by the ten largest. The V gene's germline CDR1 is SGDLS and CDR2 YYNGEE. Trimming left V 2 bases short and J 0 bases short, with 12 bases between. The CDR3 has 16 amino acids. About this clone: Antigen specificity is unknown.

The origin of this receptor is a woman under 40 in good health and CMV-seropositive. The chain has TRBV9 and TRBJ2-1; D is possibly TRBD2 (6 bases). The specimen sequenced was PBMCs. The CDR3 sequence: CASSVQGSGSYNEQFF. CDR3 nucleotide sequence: TGTGCCAGCAGCGTTCAGGGTAGCGGCTCCTACAATGAGCAGTTCTTC. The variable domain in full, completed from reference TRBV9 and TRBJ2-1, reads DSGVTQTPKHLITATGQRVTLRCSPRSGDLSVYWYQQSLDQGLQFLIQYYNGEERAKGNILERFSAQQFPDLHSELNLSSLELGDSALYFCASSVQGSGSYNEQFFGPGTRLTVL.